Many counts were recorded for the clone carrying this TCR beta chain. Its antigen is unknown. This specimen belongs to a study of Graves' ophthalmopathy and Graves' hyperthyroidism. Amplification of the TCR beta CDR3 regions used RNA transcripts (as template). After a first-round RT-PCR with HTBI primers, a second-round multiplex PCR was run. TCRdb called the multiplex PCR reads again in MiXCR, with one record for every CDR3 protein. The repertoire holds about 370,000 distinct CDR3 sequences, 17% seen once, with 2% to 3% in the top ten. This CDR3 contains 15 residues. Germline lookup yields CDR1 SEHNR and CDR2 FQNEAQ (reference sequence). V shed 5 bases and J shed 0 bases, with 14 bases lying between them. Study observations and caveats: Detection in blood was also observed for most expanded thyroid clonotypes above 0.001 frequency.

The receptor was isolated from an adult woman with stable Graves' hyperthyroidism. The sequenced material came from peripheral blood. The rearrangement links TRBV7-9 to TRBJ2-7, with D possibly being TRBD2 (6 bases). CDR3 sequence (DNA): TGTGCCAGCAGCCCGATCGGGAGCAGCTCCTACGAGCAGTACTTC. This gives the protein CASSPIGSSSYEQYF.